Sequencing of this TCR beta chain was carried out in a study of T cell repertoires in cytomegalovirus infection. Study information: In public TCR beta signatures, there were indications of both CMV infection and matching HLA type.

Whole-study results and caveats: Carriers of CMV and the relevant HLA type were discriminated by public TCR beta frequency. The response measured ex vivo was dominated by TCR beta clonotypes (HLA-C-restricted and CMV-specific).

MiXCR, run by TCRdb on the reads, gives a single entry per CDR3 protein. The table has 560,000 or so distinct CDR3 sequences, 15% to 20% seen once. Concerning this clonotype: The antigen remains unidentified. An end of the junction does not agree with germline; a read error may underlie this.

The receptor's source is a human donor in good health (CMV status not recorded). Some clones in this sample may be carry-over from other donors' samples. The sequenced material came from CD8+ T cells from PBMCs.

CDR3 region: CASSQLNDQFF. CDR3 nucleotide sequence: TGTGCCAGCAGTCAGCTTAATGATCAGTTCTTC. The chain employs TRBV28 and TRBJ2-1; D is unresolved. The CDR3 length is 11 residues. The germline gives CDR1 MDHEN, CDR2 SYDVKM.